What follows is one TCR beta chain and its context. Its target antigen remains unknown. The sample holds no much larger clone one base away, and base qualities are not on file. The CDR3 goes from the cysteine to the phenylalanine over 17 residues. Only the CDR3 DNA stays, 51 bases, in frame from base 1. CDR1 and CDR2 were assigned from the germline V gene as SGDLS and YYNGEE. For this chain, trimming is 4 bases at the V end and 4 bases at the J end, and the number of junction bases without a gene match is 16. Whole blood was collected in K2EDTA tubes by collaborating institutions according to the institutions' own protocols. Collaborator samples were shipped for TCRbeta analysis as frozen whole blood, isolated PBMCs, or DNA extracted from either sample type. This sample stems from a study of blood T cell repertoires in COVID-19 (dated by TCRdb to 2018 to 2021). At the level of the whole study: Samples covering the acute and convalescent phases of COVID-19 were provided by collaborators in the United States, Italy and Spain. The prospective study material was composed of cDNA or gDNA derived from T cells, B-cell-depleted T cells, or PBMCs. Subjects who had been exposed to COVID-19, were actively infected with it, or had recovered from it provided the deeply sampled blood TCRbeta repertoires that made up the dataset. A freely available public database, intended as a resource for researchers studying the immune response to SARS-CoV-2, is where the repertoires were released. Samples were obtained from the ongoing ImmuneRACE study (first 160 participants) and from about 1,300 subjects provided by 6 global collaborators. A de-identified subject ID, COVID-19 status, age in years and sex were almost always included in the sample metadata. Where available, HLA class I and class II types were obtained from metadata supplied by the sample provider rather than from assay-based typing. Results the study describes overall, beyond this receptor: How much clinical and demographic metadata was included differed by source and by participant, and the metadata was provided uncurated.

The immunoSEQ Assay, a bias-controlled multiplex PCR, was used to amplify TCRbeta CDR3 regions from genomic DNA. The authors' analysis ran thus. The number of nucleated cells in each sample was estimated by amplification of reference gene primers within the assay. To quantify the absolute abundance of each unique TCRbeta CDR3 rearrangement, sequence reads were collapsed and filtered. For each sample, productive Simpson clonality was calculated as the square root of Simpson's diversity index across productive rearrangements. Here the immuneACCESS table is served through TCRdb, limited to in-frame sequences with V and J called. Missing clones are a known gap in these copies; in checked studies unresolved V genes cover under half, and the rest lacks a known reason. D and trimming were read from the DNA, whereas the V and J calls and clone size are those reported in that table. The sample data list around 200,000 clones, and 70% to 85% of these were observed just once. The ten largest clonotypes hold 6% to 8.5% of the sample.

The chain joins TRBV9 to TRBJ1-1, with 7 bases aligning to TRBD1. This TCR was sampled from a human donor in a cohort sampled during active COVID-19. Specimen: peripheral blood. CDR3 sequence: CASSRETGIDPSTEAFF. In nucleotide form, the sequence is TGTGCCAGCAGCCGCGAGACAGGGATAGACCCATCCACTGAAGCTTTCTTT. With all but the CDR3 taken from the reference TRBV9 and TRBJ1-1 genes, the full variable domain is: DSGVTQTPKHLITATGQRVTLRCSPRSGDLSVYWYQQSLDQGLQFLIQYYNGEERAKGNILERFSAQQFPDLHSELNLSSLELGDSALYFCASSRETGIDPSTEAFFGQGTRLTVV.